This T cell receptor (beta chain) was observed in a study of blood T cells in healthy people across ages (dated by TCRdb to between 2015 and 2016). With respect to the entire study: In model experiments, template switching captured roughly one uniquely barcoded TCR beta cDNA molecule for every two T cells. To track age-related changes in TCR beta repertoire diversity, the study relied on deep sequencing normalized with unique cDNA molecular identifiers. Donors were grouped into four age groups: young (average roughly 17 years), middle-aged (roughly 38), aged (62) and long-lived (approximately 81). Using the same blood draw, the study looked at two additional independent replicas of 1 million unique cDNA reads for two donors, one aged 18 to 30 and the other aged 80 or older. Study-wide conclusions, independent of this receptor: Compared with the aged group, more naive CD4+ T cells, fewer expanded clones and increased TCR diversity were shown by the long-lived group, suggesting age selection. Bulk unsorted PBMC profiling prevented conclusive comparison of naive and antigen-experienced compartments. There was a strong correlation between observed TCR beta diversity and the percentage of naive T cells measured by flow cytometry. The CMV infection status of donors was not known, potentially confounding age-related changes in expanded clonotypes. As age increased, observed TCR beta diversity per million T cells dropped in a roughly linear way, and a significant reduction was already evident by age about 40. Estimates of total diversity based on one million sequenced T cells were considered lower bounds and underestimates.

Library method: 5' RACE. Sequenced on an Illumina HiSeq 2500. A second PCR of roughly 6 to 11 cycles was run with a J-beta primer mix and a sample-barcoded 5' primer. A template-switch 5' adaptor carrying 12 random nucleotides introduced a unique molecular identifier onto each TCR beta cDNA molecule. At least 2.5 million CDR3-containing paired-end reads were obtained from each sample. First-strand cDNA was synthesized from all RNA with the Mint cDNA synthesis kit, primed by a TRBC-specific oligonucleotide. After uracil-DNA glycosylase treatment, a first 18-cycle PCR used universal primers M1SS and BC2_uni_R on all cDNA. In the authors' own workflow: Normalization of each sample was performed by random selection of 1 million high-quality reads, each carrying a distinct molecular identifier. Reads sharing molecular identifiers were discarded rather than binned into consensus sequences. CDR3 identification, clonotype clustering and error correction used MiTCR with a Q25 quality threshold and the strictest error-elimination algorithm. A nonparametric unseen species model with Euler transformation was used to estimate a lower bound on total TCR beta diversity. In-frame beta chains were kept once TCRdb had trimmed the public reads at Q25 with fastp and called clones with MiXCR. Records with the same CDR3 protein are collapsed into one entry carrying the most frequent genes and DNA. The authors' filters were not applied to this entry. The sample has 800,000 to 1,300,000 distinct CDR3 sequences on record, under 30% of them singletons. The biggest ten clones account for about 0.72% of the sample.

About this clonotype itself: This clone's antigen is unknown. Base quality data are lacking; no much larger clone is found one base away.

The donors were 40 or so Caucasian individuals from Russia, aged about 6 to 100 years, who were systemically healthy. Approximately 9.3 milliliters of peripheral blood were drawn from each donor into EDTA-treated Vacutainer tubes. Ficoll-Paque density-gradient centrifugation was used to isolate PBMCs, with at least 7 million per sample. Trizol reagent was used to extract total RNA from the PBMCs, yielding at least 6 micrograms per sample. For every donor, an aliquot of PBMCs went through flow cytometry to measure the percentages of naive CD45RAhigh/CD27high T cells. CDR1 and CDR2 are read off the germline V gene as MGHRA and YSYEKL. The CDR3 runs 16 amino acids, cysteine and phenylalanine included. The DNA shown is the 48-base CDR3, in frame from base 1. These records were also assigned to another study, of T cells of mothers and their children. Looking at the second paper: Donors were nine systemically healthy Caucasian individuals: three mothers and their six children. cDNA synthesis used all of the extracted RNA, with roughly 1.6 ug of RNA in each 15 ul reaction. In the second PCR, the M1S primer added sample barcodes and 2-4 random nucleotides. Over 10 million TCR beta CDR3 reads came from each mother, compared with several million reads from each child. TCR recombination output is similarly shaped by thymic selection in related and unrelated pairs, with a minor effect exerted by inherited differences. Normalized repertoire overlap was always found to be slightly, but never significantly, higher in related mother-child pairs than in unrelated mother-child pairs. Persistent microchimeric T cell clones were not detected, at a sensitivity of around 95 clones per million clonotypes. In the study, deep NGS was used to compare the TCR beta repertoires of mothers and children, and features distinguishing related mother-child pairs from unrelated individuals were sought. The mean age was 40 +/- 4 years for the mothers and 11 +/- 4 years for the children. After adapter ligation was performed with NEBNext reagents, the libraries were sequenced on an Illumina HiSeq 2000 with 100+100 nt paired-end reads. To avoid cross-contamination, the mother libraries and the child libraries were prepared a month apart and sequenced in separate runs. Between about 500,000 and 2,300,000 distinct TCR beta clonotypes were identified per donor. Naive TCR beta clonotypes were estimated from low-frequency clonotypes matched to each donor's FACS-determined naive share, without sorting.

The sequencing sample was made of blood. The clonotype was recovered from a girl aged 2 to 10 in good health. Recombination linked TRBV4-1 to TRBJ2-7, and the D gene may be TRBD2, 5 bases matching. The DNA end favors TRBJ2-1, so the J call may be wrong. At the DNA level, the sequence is TGCGCCAGCAGCCAAGGGTACGTTGGACTTCGTAGTGAGCAGTTCTTC. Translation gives CASSQGYVGLRSEQFF.